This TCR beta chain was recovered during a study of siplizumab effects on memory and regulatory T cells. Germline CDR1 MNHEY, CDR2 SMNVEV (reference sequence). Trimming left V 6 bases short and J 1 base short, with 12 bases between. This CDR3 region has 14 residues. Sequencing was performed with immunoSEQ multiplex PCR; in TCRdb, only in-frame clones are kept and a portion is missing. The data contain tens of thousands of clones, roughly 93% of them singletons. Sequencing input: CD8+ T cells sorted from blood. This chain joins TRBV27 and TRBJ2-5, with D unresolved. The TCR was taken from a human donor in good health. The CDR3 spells CASSPRLSQETQYF. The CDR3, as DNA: TGTGCCAGCAGCCCCAGACTGAGCCAAGAGACCCAGTACTTC.